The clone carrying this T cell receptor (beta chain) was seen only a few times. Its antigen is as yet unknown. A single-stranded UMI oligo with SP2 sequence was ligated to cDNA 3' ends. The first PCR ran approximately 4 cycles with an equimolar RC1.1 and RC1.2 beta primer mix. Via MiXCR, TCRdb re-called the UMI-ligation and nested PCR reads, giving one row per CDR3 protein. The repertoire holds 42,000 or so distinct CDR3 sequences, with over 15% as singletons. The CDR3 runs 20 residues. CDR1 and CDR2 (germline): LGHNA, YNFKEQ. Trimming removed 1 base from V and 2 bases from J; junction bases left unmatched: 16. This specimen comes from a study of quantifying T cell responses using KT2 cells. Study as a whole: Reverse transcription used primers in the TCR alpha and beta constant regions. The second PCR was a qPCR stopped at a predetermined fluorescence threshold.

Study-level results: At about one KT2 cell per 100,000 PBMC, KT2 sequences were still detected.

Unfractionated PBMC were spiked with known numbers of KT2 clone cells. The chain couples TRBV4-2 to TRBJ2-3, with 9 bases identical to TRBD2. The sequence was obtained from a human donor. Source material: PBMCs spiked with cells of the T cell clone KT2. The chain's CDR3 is CASSQARNPGLAFPTDTQYF. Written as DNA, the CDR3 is TGTGCCAGCAGCCAAGCTCGAAACCCGGGACTAGCATTTCCCACAGATACGCAGTATTTT.